This T cell receptor (beta chain) appears in the sequencing data of a study of regulatory T cells in long-lasting Graves disease. Points from the study as a whole: Favored usage of TRBV28, TRBJ1-2 and TRBJ2-5 was recorded in persistent disease.

Specified time point: newly diagnosed GD, antithyroid drugs for less than 3 months. With RNA extracted from PBMCs as input, the TCR library was made. Investigators prepared the TCR beta libraries by applying iRepertoire HTBI primers and Arm-PCR of CDR3 regions. MiXCR, run by TCRdb on the multiplex PCR reads, gives a single entry per CDR3 protein. Among around 400,000 distinct CDR3 sequences listed, about a sixth were seen once. With respect to this clonotype: Its antigen is not identified.

This CDR3 spans 13 amino acids. Germline CDR1 reads MNHEY; CDR2 reads SVGEGT. The V end lost 4 bases, the J end lost 11 bases, and 17 bases lay between the germline ends. Here the sequenced sample was peripheral blood mononuclear cells (PBMCs), taken at new diagnosis, from a patient treated with antithyroid drugs. The J gene is TRBJ1-1, the V gene TRBV6-2 or TRBV6-3, with D possibly matching TRBD1 (5 bases). The receptor was derived from a female donor with Graves disease. CDR3 amino acids: CASSSSGVIDAFF. The CDR3 bases are TGTGCCAGCAGTTCATCGGGGGTTATTGACGCTTTCTTT.